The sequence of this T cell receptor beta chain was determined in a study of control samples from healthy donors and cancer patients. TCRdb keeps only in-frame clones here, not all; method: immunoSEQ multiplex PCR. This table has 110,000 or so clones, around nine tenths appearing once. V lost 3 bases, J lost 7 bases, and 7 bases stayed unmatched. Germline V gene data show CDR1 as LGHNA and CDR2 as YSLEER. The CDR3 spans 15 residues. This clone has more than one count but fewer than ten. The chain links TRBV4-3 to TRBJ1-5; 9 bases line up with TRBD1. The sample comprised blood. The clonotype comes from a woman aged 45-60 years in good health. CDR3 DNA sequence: TGCGCCAGCAGCCAGGGGACAGGGCCCGTACAGCCCCAGCATTTT. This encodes CASSQGTGPVQPQHF.